This T cell receptor beta chain was found in a study of T-cell memory formation after mild COVID-19. Study summary: For the most part, TCR clusters were specific to one donor.

CDR1 and CDR2 from the germline V gene are DFQATT and SNEGSKA (reference sequence). V was pared by 3 bases and J by 4 bases, with 3 bases of the junction left unmatched. The CDR3 is 14 amino acids. Constant-segment-primed 5'RACE gave TCR alpha and TCR beta cDNA libraries with sample barcodes and UMIs. TCRdb re-analysed the 5' RACE reads in MiXCR, keeping a single row per CDR3 protein. The sample holds 310,000 or so distinct CDR3 sequences, about 15% seen once. Study-wide points: Some clones that responded turned up in pre-infection memory, which suggests that cross-reactive memory joined in.

A remark on this clonotype: Its cognate antigen is unknown.

The rearrangement joins TRBV20-1 to TRBJ2-5, with 12 bases fitting TRBD1. Sequences were obtained from PBMCs or a T cell subset sorted from them (not recorded which). This receptor was obtained from a man aged 18 to 30 who had mild COVID-19 (a few samples of this study predate the infection). Cell type and time point are not known. The CDR3 nucleotides read TGCAGTGCTAGCCGGGACAGGGGGCCAGAGACCCAGTACTTC. It codes for CSASRDRGPETQYF.